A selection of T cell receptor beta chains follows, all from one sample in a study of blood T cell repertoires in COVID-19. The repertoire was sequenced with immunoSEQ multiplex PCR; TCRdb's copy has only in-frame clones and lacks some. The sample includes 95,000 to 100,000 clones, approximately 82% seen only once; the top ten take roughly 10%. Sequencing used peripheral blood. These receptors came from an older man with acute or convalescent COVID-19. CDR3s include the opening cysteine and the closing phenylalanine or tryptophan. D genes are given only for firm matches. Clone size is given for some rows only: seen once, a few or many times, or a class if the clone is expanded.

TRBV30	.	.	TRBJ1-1	TGTGCCTGGTTACAGGGTTGGAACACTGAAGCTTTCTTT	CAWLQGWNTEAFF
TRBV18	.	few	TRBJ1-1	TGTGCCAGCTCGCCGGGGGGGGACACTGAAGCTTTCTTT	CASSPGGDTEAFF
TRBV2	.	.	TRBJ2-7	TGTGCCAGCAGCCCGAGCTTCTACGAGCAGTACTTC	CASSPSFYEQYF
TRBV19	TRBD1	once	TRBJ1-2	TGTGCCAGTAAAGACAGGGGTCATAACTATGGCTACACCTTC	CASKDRGHNYGYTF
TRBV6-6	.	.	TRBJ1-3	TGTGCCAGCAGTCCGGTGAGGCACTCTGGAAACACCATATATTTT	CASSPVRHSGNTIYF
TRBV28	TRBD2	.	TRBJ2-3	TGTGCCAGCAGTTTTGGGGTAGGCGCGGGAGAAACAGATACGCAGTATTTT	CASSFGVGAGETDTQYF
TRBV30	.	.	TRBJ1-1	TGTGCCTGGAGTCCTCAATGGGGACACGGAGACACTGAAGCTTTCTTT	CAWSPQWGHGDTEAFF
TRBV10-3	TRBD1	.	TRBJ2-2	TGTGCCATCAGAGAAACCGGGACAGAAAACACCGGGGAGCTGTTTTTT	CAIRETGTENTGELFF
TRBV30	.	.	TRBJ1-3	TGTGCCTGCGCTGAGGAGGCGAGGTCTGGAAACACCATATATTTT	CACAEEARSGNTIYF
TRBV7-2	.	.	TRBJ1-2	TGTGCCAGCAGCTCCCCTAGCGGGGAAAACTATGGCTACACCTTC	CASSSPSGENYGYTF
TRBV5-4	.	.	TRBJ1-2	TGTGCCAGCAGCTCTCAGGGGCCTGGCTACACCTTC	CASSSQGPGYTF
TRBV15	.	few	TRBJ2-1	TGTGCCACCACCAAAGCGGGTCTGAGCTCCTACAATGAGCAGTTCTTC	CATTKAGLSSYNEQFF
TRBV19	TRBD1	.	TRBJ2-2	TGTGCCAGTAGTATAGTTCAAGGACAGGTGTTGAACACCGGGGAGCTGTTTTTT	CASSIVQGQVLNTGELFF
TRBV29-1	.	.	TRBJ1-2	TGCAGCGTGGGGCCCTTCGACATTCCCCACTATGGCTACACCTTC	CSVGPFDIPHYGYTF
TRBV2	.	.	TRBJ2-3	TGTGCCAGCAGTGGTGGGCTGGGGAGGGGGGGCCTCGATACGCAGTATTTT	CASSGGLGRGGLDTQYF
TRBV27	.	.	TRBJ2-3	TGTGCCAGCAGCCCTTGGGCGCGCGATACGCAGTATTTT	CASSPWARDTQYF
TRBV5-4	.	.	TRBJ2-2	TGTGCCAGCAGCTTTAGCCAGACCCGATCCGGGGAGCTGTTTTTT	CASSFSQTRSGELFF
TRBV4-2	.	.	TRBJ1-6	TGTGCCAGCAGCCCGGACTTTGGGCCGGGGAATTCACCCCTCCACTTT	CASSPDFGPGNSPLHF
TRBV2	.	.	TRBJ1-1	TGTGCCAGCGCAAAACAGTACCACACTGAAGCTTTCTTT	CASAKQYHTEAFF
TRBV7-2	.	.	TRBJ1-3	TGTGCCAGCAGCCCACAGGGCTCTGGAAACACCATATATTTT	CASSPQGSGNTIYF
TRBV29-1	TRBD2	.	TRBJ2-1	TGCAGCGTTGAAGATCGGATAGCGGGATACAATGAGCAGTTCTTC	CSVEDRIAGYNEQFF
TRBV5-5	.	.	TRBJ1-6	TGTGCCAGCAGCTTGGGGGGGGATTCACCCCTCCACTTT	CASSLGGDSPLHF
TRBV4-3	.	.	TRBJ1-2	TGCGCCAGCAGCCGCAACCGGGACTCCAACTATGGCTACACCTTC	CASSRNRDSNYGYTF
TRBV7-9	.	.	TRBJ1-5	TGTGCCAGCAGCAGCGGAAGGGGATACAGGGAAAATGGCAATCAGCCCCAGCATTTT	CASSSGRGYRENGNQPQHF
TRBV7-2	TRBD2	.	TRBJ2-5	TGTGCCAGCAGCTTAGGGGCGGGAGTCCCGGAGACCCAGTACTTC	CASSLGAGVPETQYF
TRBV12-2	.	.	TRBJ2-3	TGTGCAAGTCGCTTAGAAGGGTTGTTCTACCTCGGACAGGGGAATTTGAACGCACATACGCAGTATTTT	CASRLEGLFYLGQGNLNAHTQYF
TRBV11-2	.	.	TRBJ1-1	TGTGCCAGCAGCTTCAATTCCAGGGTGGAAGCTTTCTTT	CASSFNSRVEAFF
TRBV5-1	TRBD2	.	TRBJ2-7	TGCGCCAGCAGCGGAGGACTAGCGGACGAGCAGTACTTC	CASSGGLADEQYF
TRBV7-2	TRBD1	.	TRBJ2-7	TGTGCCAGCAGCAGTTGGACAGGGGTCTACGAGCAGTACTTC	CASSSWTGVYEQYF